This T cell receptor beta chain was observed in a study of human T cells and chemical hapten exposure. Study details: Small differences in pooled library volume mainly drove the variation in TCR yields per sample.

TCRdb re-called the RACE reads through MiXCR, storing one row per CDR3 protein. The sample comprises 130,000 or so distinct CDR3 sequences, about 9.4% of which are singletons, and 1.5% to 2% rests with the top ten. The study, taken as a whole, reports: DPC sensitization did not alter TCRs above 1 in 1000 frequency.

In regard to this clonotype: Antigen unknown.

Germline CDR1 MGHRA, CDR2 YSYEKL. V lost 0 bases and J 4 bases, leaving 16 bases between the germline ends. The CDR3 is 16 residues long. Time point indicated: healthy volunteer bleed at 2 weeks. Blood, whole and unfractionated, served as the source for total RNA extraction. The clonotype was recovered from a male donor in good health. Some clones in this sample may be carry-over from other donors' samples. The sequenced sample consisted of whole blood. The chain employs TRBV4-1 and TRBJ2-7, with D possibly being TRBD1 (6 bases). CDR3 in amino acids: CASSQEEQGIVYEQYF. The DNA for the CDR3 is TGCGCCAGCAGCCAAGAGGAACAGGGAATTGTGTACGAGCAGTACTTC.